The present entry profiles one TCR beta chain with its context. CDR3 length: 14 residues. V lost 7 bases and J lost 5; bases outside the gene matches: 8. Germline values: CDR1 WSHSY, CDR2 SAAADI. As handled by the study authors: Cell counts per sample came from amplifying reference gene primers. Generated by immunoSEQ multiplex PCR, the TCRdb table keeps only in-frame clones and is missing some. V and J calls and clone size are given by that table; D and trimming were obtained from the DNA. The sample comprises about 60,000 clones, roughly 80% of which are singletons, and about 16% rests with the top ten. This entry is derived from a study of blood T cell repertoires in COVID-19. As for the study in general: Sample material is recorded as cDNA or gDNA derived from T cells, B-cell-depleted T cells, or PBMCs.

Seattle patients were enrolled while actively infected and followed longitudinally. The material sequenced was peripheral blood. The sequence was collected from a man aged 60 to 69 with COVID-19, enrolled during active disease. The V call is TRBV10-2, the J call TRBJ2-7; 10 nucleotides line up with TRBD2. CDR3 bases: TGCGCCAGCAACTCACCCGGGACTAGCGACGAGCAGTACTTC. It specifies CASNSPGTSDEQYF.